The 20 T cell receptor beta chains given below trace back to one sample, sequenced in a study of shared clonotypes between healthy human individuals. TCRdb keeps only in-frame clones here, not all; method: immunoSEQ multiplex PCR. Of 1,400,000 or so clones in the sample, approximately 98.5% were seen once. Input material: naive CD4+ T cells sorted from blood. As for subset: CD45RA+ positively selected. These receptors were obtained from a man aged 25-40 years in good health.

The DNA of the CDR3 is TGTGCCAGCAGTAAAGTGAGGAGTATTCAAGAGACCCAGTACTTC. Amino acid sequence: CASSKVRSIQETQYF. The chain employs TRBV7-9 and TRBJ2-5; unclear D gene. From germline, CDR1 is SEHNR and CDR2 FQNEAQ (reference sequence). The CDR3 has 15 residues. V lost 6 bases and J 2 bases, leaving 16 bases between the germline ends. The variable domain in full, with the rest retrieved from reference TRBV7-9 and TRBJ2-5, is DTGVSQNPRHKITKRGQNVTFRCDPISEHNRLYWYRQTLGQGPEFLTYFQNEAQLEKSRLLSDRFSAERPKGSFSTLEIQRTEQGDSAMYLCASSKVRSIQETQYFGPGTRLLVL.

The CDR3: CASSPPKGLNTGELFF. CDR3 bases: TGTGCCAGCTCACCACCGAAGGGGCTGAACACCGGGGAGCTGTTTTTT. This chain uses TRBV18 with TRBJ2-2; maybe TRBD1 (5 bases). The CDR3 is made up of 16 amino acids. Trimming shortened V by 0 bases and J by 1 base, and 9 bases separated the two germline ends. CDR1 and CDR2 from the germline V gene are KGHSH and LQKENI.

This chain connects TRBV10-1 to TRBJ2-3, with TRBD2 matching over 8 bases. There are 17 residues in the CDR3. Losses at the gene ends were 6 bases for V and 6 bases for J; bases not matched to a gene: 17. Germline CDR1 is WNHNN and CDR2 is SYGVQD (reference sequence). The CDR3 sequence is CASSGRLSGSLSDTQYF. CDR3 DNA: TGCGCCAGCAGCGGTAGACTAAGCGGGAGTTTATCCGATACGCAGTATTTT.

The V and J genes are TRBV6-5 and TRBJ2-1; TRBD2 aligns across 7 bases. The V and J ends lost 0 bases and 3 bases, in that order; junction bases with no gene match: 5. Germline V gene data show CDR1 as MNHEY and CDR2 as SVGAGI. The CDR3 loop spans 16 amino acids. Written as DNA, the CDR3 is TGTGCCAGCAGTTACTCGTCCAGCGGGGACTACAATGAGCAGTTCTTC. It specifies CASSYSSSGDYNEQFF.

The gene calls are TRBV29-1 and TRBJ2-5; a weak D match, TRBD1 (5 bases). V was pared by 0 bases and J by 5 bases, with 10 bases between. The CDR3 runs to 13 residues. CDR1 is SQVTM and CDR2 is ANQGSEA in the germline V gene. The CDR3 here is CSVEDQGAETQYF. CDR3 in DNA: TGCAGCGTTGAAGATCAAGGGGCTGAGACCCAGTACTTC.

The chain couples TRBV18 to TRBJ2-1, with 8 bases lining up with TRBD2. CDR3 length: 15 residues. Germline V lookup: CDR1 KGHSH, CDR2 LQKENI. V shed 3 bases, J shed 7 bases, and the junction held 8 bases outside the gene matches. The CDR3 reads CASSPPLAVNNEQFF. CDR3 sequence (DNA): TGTGCCAGCTCACCTCCACTAGCGGTGAATAATGAGCAGTTCTTC.

The chain employs TRBV6-5 and TRBJ1-4; 7 nucleotides align to TRBD1. CDR3 length equals 13 residues. The junction had 6 bases not matched to a gene; V was cut back by 5 bases and J by 9 bases. The germline CDR1 and CDR2 sequences are MNHEY and SVGAGI. The CDR3 region is CASSAPGQKKLFF. The CDR3 DNA follows: TGTGCCAGCAGTGCACCGGGACAGAAAAAACTGTTTTTT.

The chain recombines TRBV11-2 with TRBJ2-7; D tentatively reads TRBD1 or TRBD2 (6 bases each). The CDR3 length is 14 residues. Germline V gives CDR1 SGHAT, CDR2 FQNNGV. V lost 0 bases, J lost 6 bases, and 12 bases lay in between. The CDR3 loop is CASSLDPPGAEQYF. The CDR3 nucleotides are TGTGCCAGCAGCTTAGATCCCCCGGGGGCCGAGCAGTACTTC.

The chain uses TRBV10-2 and TRBJ1-4, with a weak D call TRBD1 (5 bases). The V end was cut by 4 bases, the J end by 3 bases, with 18 bases between. The V gene's germline CDR1 is WSHSY and CDR2 SAAADI. The CDR3 length is 17 residues. Here the CDR3 DNA reads TGCGCCAGCAGTGGGGGACGGCGTATGACAGCTAATGAAAAACTGTTTTTT. Translation gives CASSGGRRMTANEKLFF.

The chain uses TRBV6-1 and TRBJ1-5; tentatively, D is TRBD1 (5 bases). The germline V gene has CDR1 MNHNS and CDR2 SASEGT. Trimming took off 6 bases at V and 3 bases at J, with 9 bases between the two ends. This CDR3 comprises 13 residues. CDR3 amino acids: CASSTGPNQPQHF. CDR3 bases: TGTGCCAGCAGCACGGGACCCAATCAGCCCCAGCATTTT.

The CDR3 is CASRRWDGSHLAYSGANVLTF. CDR3 in DNA: TGTGCCAGCAGACGTTGGGACGGATCACACCTCGCGTACTCTGGGGCCAACGTCCTGACTTTC. J is TRBJ2-6 and V is TRBV27, with D perhaps assigned TRBD1 or TRBD2 (5 bases each). From germline, CDR1 is MNHEY and CDR2 SMNVEV (reference sequence). V was cut by 6 bases and J by 0 bases, with 27 bases left in between. The CDR3 consists of 21 residues.

The chain has TRBV19 and TRBJ1-3; tentative D call: TRBD1 (6 bases). V shed 6 bases and J shed 0 bases, with 6 bases lying between them. Per the germline V gene, CDR1 is LNHDA and CDR2 is SQIVND (reference sequence). The CDR3 length is 13 residues. DNA for the CDR3: TGTGCCAGTAGGGGGGCCTCTGGAAACACCATATATTTT. Its protein is CASRGASGNTIYF. Full variable domain (remainder filled in from reference TRBV19 and TRBJ1-3): DGGITQSPKYLFRKEGQNVTLSCEQNLNHDAMYWYRQDPGQGLRLIYYSQIVNDFQKGDIAEGYSVSREKKESFPLTVTSAQKNPTAFYLCASRGASGNTIYFGEGSWLTVV.

The chain employs TRBV5-5 and TRBJ2-5, with TRBD2 matching over 9 bases. The CDR3 loop spans 15 amino acids. After removal of 5 bases from V and 2 bases from J, the junction contained 7 bases not matched to a gene. The germline gives CDR1 SGHKS, CDR2 YYEKEE (reference sequence). CDR3 sequence reads: CASSFSGSGQETQYF. CDR3 nucleotides: TGTGCCAGCAGTTTTAGCGGGAGTGGTCAAGAGACCCAGTACTTC.

The V and J genes are TRBV2 and TRBJ2-1; D is uncertain. In germline, CDR1 is SNHLY, CDR2 FYNNEI. This CDR3 spans 11 amino acids. The V and J ends lost 3 bases and 5 bases respectively, with 2 bases between them. The CDR3 region is CASSDDNEQFF. The DNA of the CDR3 is TGTGCCAGCAGTGACGACAATGAGCAGTTCTTC.

The chain combines TRBV13 with TRBJ2-7; 7 bases line up with TRBD1. After removal of 0 bases from V and 3 bases from J, the junction contained 8 bases not matched to a gene. Germline V gene data show CDR1 as PRHDT and CDR2 as FYEKMQ (reference sequence). The CDR3 is 16 residues long. The CDR3, as DNA: TGTGCCAGCAGCTTAGGCCGGCCGGACAGGAACTACGAGCAGTACTTC. Translated, it gives CASSLGRPDRNYEQYF.

In DNA form, the CDR3 reads TGTGCCAGCAGTGTGCAGGGGTCGTACAATGAGCAGTTCTTC. This gives the protein CASSVQGSYNEQFF. The rearrangement links TRBV6-1 to TRBJ2-1; weak D call: TRBD1 (6 bases). This CDR3 has 14 residues. The ends were cut back, 4 bases at V and 4 bases at J, with 11 bases in the middle. Germline V gene data show CDR1 as MNHNS and CDR2 as SASEGT.

This clone was seen only once. The chain is built from TRBV10-3 and TRBJ2-2; D ambiguous. CDR3 size: 14 residues. Deletions cut 3 bases from V and 1 base from J, with 6 bases between. Germline CDR1 and CDR2: ENHRY and SYGVKD. The CDR3 coding sequence is TGTGCCATCAGTGAAAGGCAGAACACCGGGGAGCTGTTTTTT. This encodes CAISERQNTGELFF.

As to this clone: Other DNA sequences in this sample translate to the same CDR3. The chain's CDR3 is CASSPGQETQYF. Here the CDR3 DNA reads TGTGCCAGCTCACCTGGGCAAGAGACCCAGTACTTC. The gene calls are TRBV18 and TRBJ2-5; D gene ambiguous. V dropped 3 bases and J dropped 2 bases, with 4 bases sitting between them. Germline-derived CDR1 and CDR2 are KGHSH and LQKENI. This CDR3 region has 12 residues.

The chain combines TRBV6-1 with TRBJ2-7; no firm D call. Trimming took off 7 bases at V and 2 bases at J, with 12 bases between the two ends. CDR3 length equals 13 residues. The germline V gene has CDR1 MNHNS and CDR2 SASEGT. CDR3 region: CASKGASTYEQYF. The DNA of the CDR3 is TGTGCCAGCAAGGGCGCCTCCACCTACGAGCAGTACTTC.

V usage is TRBV7-7 and J usage is TRBJ2-5; D possibly matches TRBD1 or TRBD2 (6 bases each). From germline, CDR1 is SSHAT and CDR2 FNYEAQ (reference sequence). This CDR3 has 12 residues. V lost 7 bases to trimming and J lost 4 bases, with 10 bases between them. CDR3 in amino acids: CASKGGGETQYF. In nucleotides, the CDR3 is TGTGCCAGCAAAGGGGGAGGAGAGACCCAGTACTTC.